This T cell receptor beta chain was captured by sequencing in a study of cytomegalovirus exposure and HLA in healthy donors. Study-level results: In a later analysis, most CMV-associated TCR beta chains appeared HLA-restricted. Sequencing likely caused a cluster of highly shared sequence variants.

V dropped 1 base and J dropped 6 bases, with 24 bases sitting between them. The CDR3 covers 18 residues. The germline V gene encodes CDR1 MNHNS and CDR2 SASEGT. Amplification used 60 Vbeta primers and 13 Jbeta primers. Clones were sequenced by immunoSEQ multiplex PCR, and TCRdb holds only the in-frame ones, with some missing. Of approximately 120,000 clones listed, just under 70% were seen once; the top ten hold about 5.7%. Donors counted as nominally healthy when sampled, yet unrecorded immune exposures were likely. Comment on this clone: Its antigen is unknown.

This clonotype was obtained from a woman in her 70s in good health and CMV-seropositive. The V gene is TRBV6-1, the J gene TRBJ1-2; D is perhaps TRBD1 (6 bases). Input material: PBMCs. CDR3 in amino acids: CASSEGALLGLGGNGYTF. CDR3 coding DNA: TGTGCCAGCAGTGAAGGCGCCCTCCTCGGACTAGGGGGGAATGGCTACACCTTC.